The rows below give T cell receptor beta chains drawn from one sample of a study of cytomegalovirus exposure and HLA in healthy donors. Sequenced by immunoSEQ multiplex PCR; TCRdb stores in-frame clones only, minus some. The sample lists about 94,000 clones, 70% to 85% occurring once. The sample comprised PBMCs. The receptor source for this set is a man aged 25 to 40 in good health and CMV-seropositive. The CDR3 runs from the conserved cysteine through the conserved F or W. A D gene is named only where the DNA matches it firmly. Expanded clones are given a class, and other clones once, few, many or no size at all.

v_call	d_call	j_call	clone_size	cdr3_nt	cdr3_aa
TRBV13	TRBD1	TRBJ2-7	.	TGTGCCAGCAGCCCAATGACAGGGACCTACGAGCAGTACTTC	CASSPMTGTYEQYF
TRBV7-9	TRBD2	TRBJ2-1	.	TGTGCCAGCAGCTTAAAGGGCACAGGGAGCGGGGGGGCCGATGAGCAGTTCTTC	CASSLKGTGSGGADEQFF
TRBV4-2	TRBD2	TRBJ2-2	.	TGTGCCAGCAGCCAAGAGATTAGCGGGAATGCCGGGGAGCTGTTTTTT	CASSQEISGNAGELFF
TRBV29-1	.	TRBJ2-7	.	TGCAGCGTTAAACGGGGGAACTACGAGCAGTACTTC	CSVKRGNYEQYF
TRBV7-9	.	TRBJ2-2	once	TGTGCCAGCAGCTTAGGGCCAGGTCCCACCGGGGAGCTGTTTTTT	CASSLGPGPTGELFF
TRBV7-9	TRBD1	TRBJ2-2	many	TGTGCCAGCAGGCCTGGGACAGCGAACACCGGGGAGCTGTTTTTT	CASRPGTANTGELFF
TRBV30	.	TRBJ1-6	.	TGTGCCTGGAGTGTAGGGGTTAGCTCCTATAATTCACCCCTCCACTTT	CAWSVGVSSYNSPLHF
TRBV29-1	.	TRBJ1-1	few	TGCAGCGTTGACAGGCGATTGAACACTGAAGCTTTCTTT	CSVDRRLNTEAFF
TRBV5-8	.	TRBJ1-1	.	TGTGCCAGCGGAAGCAGGTCCAGAACTTTCTTT	CASGSRSRTFF
TRBV6-5	.	TRBJ1-5	.	TGTGCCAGCAGTTACAGTAGCAGGGCCTTACGGCCCCAGCATTTT	CASSYSSRALRPQHF
TRBV19	.	TRBJ2-7	.	TGTGCCAGTAGTATAGTAGGGGGAACCTACGAGCAGTACTTC	CASSIVGGTYEQYF
TRBV4-1	.	TRBJ1-5	.	TGCGCCAGCCGCGTGCAGGCGGGTATCAATCAGCCCCAGCATTTT	CASRVQAGINQPQHF
TRBV28	.	TRBJ1-3	.	TGTGCCAGCCTACGATCCGGAAACACCATATATTTT	CASLRSGNTIYF
TRBV7-3	.	TRBJ1-1	.	TGTGCCAGCAGCTTGGGCAGGAACACTGAAGCTTTCTTT	CASSLGRNTEAFF
TRBV2	.	TRBJ1-3	.	TGTGCCAGCAGTGCTGCAGGACAGCGTTCTGGAAACACCATATATTTT	CASSAAGQRSGNTIYF
TRBV25-1	TRBD1	TRBJ2-5	.	TGTGCCAGCAGTGAATATTTGGGACAGGGAGAGACCCAGTACTTC	CASSEYLGQGETQYF